One and the same sample provided the 13 T cell receptor beta chains below, sequenced in a study of cytomegalovirus exposure and HLA in healthy donors. Both 60 Vbeta primers and 13 Jbeta primers went into the PCR. Here immunoSEQ multiplex PCR was the method, and the copy in TCRdb shows in-frame clones only, minus some. The sample consists of about 160,000 clones, around 76% of them appearing once. What was sequenced was PBMCs. The source of these receptors is a man aged 40-50 years in good health and CMV-seropositive.

The chain joins TRBV6-1 to TRBJ1-4, with D unclear. The CDR3 sequence is 17 residues long. Germline lookup yields CDR1 MNHNS and CDR2 SASEGT. The V and J ends lost 3 bases and 0 bases respectively, with 14 bases between them. The CDR3 region is CASSDSTAGATNEKLFF. CDR3 nucleotide sequence: TGTGCCAGCAGTGATTCCACGGCGGGTGCAACTAATGAAAAACTGTTTTTT.

The rearrangement uses TRBV29-1 and TRBJ2-2, with 7 bases that match TRBD1. The junction had 3 bases not matched to a gene; V was cut back by 5 bases and J by 6 bases. Germline CDR1 reads SQVTM; CDR2 reads ANQGSEA. CDR3 length equals 12 residues. CDR3 nucleotides: TGCAGCGTTCCGCAGGGGGCCGGGGAGCTGTTTTTT. It is translated as CSVPQGAGELFF.

This chain uses TRBV4-3 with TRBJ2-1; possibly TRBD1 for D (5 bases). Germline V gene data show CDR1 as LGHNA and CDR2 as YSLEER. The CDR3 totals 13 residues. V lost 4 bases and J 6 bases, leaving 10 bases between the germline ends. The CDR3 DNA reads TGCGCCAGCAGCCTTGGGGCGGCCAATGAGCAGTTCTTC. It translates to CASSLGAANEQFF.

The rearrangement links TRBV4-1 to TRBJ2-6; 8 bases are a match to TRBD1. Losses at the gene ends were 3 bases for V and 4 bases for J; bases not matched to a gene: 11. The CDR3 sequence is 18 residues long. Germline V gene data show CDR1 as MGHRA and CDR2 as YSYEKL. CDR3 protein: CASSHESATGAGANVLTF. CDR3 nucleotide sequence: TGCGCCAGCAGCCACGAAAGCGCGACAGGGGCCGGGGCCAACGTCCTGACTTTC.

This chain uses TRBV5-4 with TRBJ1-6; TRBD1 agrees at 9 bases. The germline CDR1 and CDR2 sequences are SGHNT and YYREEE (reference sequence). The CDR3 extends over 15 amino acids. Unmatched junction bases numbered 7, after V lost 3 bases and J lost 9 bases. The chain's CDR3 is CASSSGQGIISPLHF. CDR3 DNA: TGTGCCAGCAGCTCCGGACAGGGGATCATTTCACCCCTCCACTTT. The full variable domain, completed using reference TRBV5-4 and TRBJ1-6, is ETGVTQSPTHLIKTRGQQVTLRCSSQSGHNTVSWYQQALGQGPQFIFQYYREEENGRGNFPPRFSGLQFPNYSSELNVNALELDDSALYLCASSSGQGIISPLHFGNGTRLTVT.

This chain joins TRBV6-6 and TRBJ1-6, with D unclear. V was shortened by 4 bases and J by 5 bases, with 6 bases between the two germline ends. Per germline, CDR1 MNHNY and CDR2 SVGAGI (reference sequence). The CDR3 is made up of 13 amino acids. The CDR3 region has the DNA TGTGCCAGCAGTTCTCTTGATAATTCACCCCTCCACTTT. It codes for CASSSLDNSPLHF.

This clone was observed many times. The J gene is TRBJ1-6, the V gene TRBV7-6; 8 bases are shared with TRBD1. Germline V gene sequence: CDR1 SGHVS, CDR2 FNYEAQ. The CDR3 extends over 14 amino acids. The trim removed 5 bases at V and 5 bases at J, leaving 2 bases unmatched. This CDR3 is CASSLDRDNSPLHF. CDR3 nucleotides: TGTGCCAGCAGCCTGGACAGGGATAATTCACCCCTCCACTTT.

This chain uses TRBV9 with TRBJ2-3; D is undetermined. This CDR3 has 15 amino acids. Germline assignment: CDR1 SGDLS and CDR2 YYNGEE. With 0 bases removed from V and 6 bases from J, the gap between germline ends came to 14 bases. The CDR3: CASSVAPRAEDTQYF. The CDR3 DNA is TGTGCCAGCAGCGTAGCCCCACGAGCTGAGGATACGCAGTATTTT.

This chain joins TRBV7-8 and TRBJ1-2; 9 bases align to TRBD1. CDR3 size: 17 residues. Trimming at V came to 4 bases and at J to 5 bases, leaving 14 bases not matched to a gene. CDR1 and CDR2 from the germline V gene are SGHVS and FQNEAQ. The CDR3 nucleotides are TGTGCCAGCAGCTCCAACACACTTGAGGGGACAGGGTATGGCTACACCTTC. Protein: CASSSNTLEGTGYGYTF. Combining the CDR3 with reference TRBV7-8 and TRBJ1-2 gives the whole variable domain GAGVSQSPRYKVAKRGQDVALRCDPISGHVSLFWYQQALGQGPEFLTYFQNEAQLDKSGLPSDRFFAERPEGSVSTLKIQRTQQEDSAVYLCASSSNTLEGTGYGYTFGSGTRLTVV.

This clone is a singleton in its sample. V is TRBV7-2 and J is TRBJ1-4, with D unclear. V was cut by 5 bases and J by 8 bases, with 18 bases left in between. The CDR3 covers 15 residues. The germline V gene has CDR1 SGHTA and CDR2 FQGNSA. The CDR3 is CASSPGSGGREKLFF. As DNA, the CDR3 is TGTGCCAGCAGCCCCGGATCGGGAGGGAGGGAAAAACTGTTTTTT. The full variable domain, rest sourced from reference TRBV7-2 and TRBJ1-4, is GAGVSQSPSNKVTEKGKDVELRCDPISGHTALYWYRQSLGQGLEFLIYFQGNSAPDKSGLPSDRFSAERTGGSVSTLTIQRTQQEDSAVYLCASSPGSGGREKLFFGSGTQLSVL.

Only one count was recorded for this clone. The chain uses TRBV5-4 and TRBJ2-7; 8 bases align to TRBD1. Germline V gives CDR1 SGHNT, CDR2 YYREEE (reference sequence). With 3 bases clipped from V and 10 bases from J, the junction kept 3 bases outside the gene matches. This CDR3 is 11 amino acids long. This CDR3 is CASSSGQGQYF. DNA of the CDR3: TGTGCCAGCAGCTCCGGACAGGGACAGTACTTC.

The chain is built from TRBV7-2 and TRBJ1-5; no reliable D call. The CDR3 is 16 residues long. V gave up 1 base and J gave up 0 bases, with 10 bases separating them. CDR1 and CDR2 (germline): SGHTA, FQGNSA. In DNA, the CDR3 is TGTGCCAGCAGCTTAGAACAGAAATATAGCAATCAGCCCCAGCATTTT. This sequence encodes CASSLEQKYSNQPQHF.

V and J are TRBV27 and TRBJ2-6; D possibly corresponds to TRBD2 (5 bases). The CDR3 runs to 20 residues. Trimming cost V 4 bases and J 0 bases, with 22 bases left between them. The germline CDR1 and CDR2 sequences are MNHEY and SMNVEV (reference sequence). DNA of the CDR3: TGTGCCAGCAGTTCTGAGCGGTGGGCACCGGTGGGCTCTGGGGCCAACGTCCTGACTTTC. This translates into CASSSERWAPVGSGANVLTF.